These 18 T cell receptor beta chains were sequenced from one sample in a study of blood T cell repertoires in COVID-19. Sequencing used immunoSEQ multiplex PCR; TCRdb keeps in-frame clones, though not all of them. The table lists roughly 190,000 clones, 84% of them singletons. Sequenced: PBMCs or T cells enriched from blood (not recorded which). The source of these receptors is a woman in her 30s who had recovered from COVID-19.

This chain connects TRBV2 to TRBJ2-2, with a tentative D call TRBD1 (6 bases). CDR1 SNHLY and CDR2 FYNNEI come from the germline V gene. The CDR3 totals 11 residues. Trimming shortened V by 8 bases and J by 9 bases, and 10 bases separated the two germline ends. The CDR3 nucleotides read TGTGCCAGCGGTACAGGGTGGGAGCTGTTTTTT. Its translation: CASGTGWELFF.

CDR3 sequence reads: CASRLRGGPGQPQHF. In DNA, the CDR3 is TGTGCCAGTAGATTGCGGGGGGGGCCGGGTCAGCCCCAGCATTTT. J is TRBJ1-5 and V is TRBV19, with D perhaps matching TRBD1 (6 bases). The V gene lost 6 bases and the J gene lost 6 bases, with 18 bases spanning the gap. The CDR3 loop spans 15 amino acids. Germline V gives CDR1 LNHDA, CDR2 SQIVND (reference sequence).

The chain links TRBV5-4 to TRBJ1-6; no definite D call. V was shortened by 0 bases and J by 8 bases, with 15 bases between the two germline ends. The germline CDR1 and CDR2 sequences are SGHNT and YYREEE (reference sequence). The CDR3 loop spans 16 amino acids. The CDR3 nucleotides are TGTGCCAGCAGCTTGGGAGGCAGCCTTCTGGATTCACCCCTCCACTTT. Residues: CASSLGGSLLDSPLHF.

This chain connects TRBV3-1 (or the pseudogene TRBV3-2) to TRBJ1-5; the match to TRBD1 covers 10 bases. Per germline, CDR1 LGHDT and CDR2 YNNKEL (reference sequence). The CDR3 runs to 16 residues. J gave up 0 bases and V 5 bases, and 4 bases lay outside the gene matches. DNA of the CDR3: TGTGCCAGCAGCTCCCGGGACAGGGGTAGCAATCAGCCCCAGCATTTT. The encoded protein is CASSSRDRGSNQPQHF.

The chain has TRBV5-1 and TRBJ2-3; D unresolved. Trimming took 0 bases from V and 2 from J, leaving 7 bases between them. Germline assignment: CDR1 SGHRS and CDR2 YFSETQ. The CDR3 is 14 residues long. Here the CDR3 reads CASSLDSSTDTQYF. The CDR3 DNA reads TGCGCCAGCAGCTTGGACTCCTCCACAGATACGCAGTATTTT.

The chain recombines TRBV19 with TRBJ1-1; 9 nucleotides align to TRBD1. Germline CDR1 reads LNHDA; CDR2 reads SQIVND (reference sequence). CDR3 length: 17 residues. Trimming at V came to 5 bases and at J to 1 base, leaving 11 bases not matched to a gene. CDR3 DNA: TGTGCCAGTAGTGCACGAGGGACAGGGCGAGGGAACACTGAAGCTTTCTTT. Protein sequence: CASSARGTGRGNTEAFF.

The chain links TRBV7-2 to TRBJ1-1; 7 bases match TRBD1. Germline assignment: CDR1 SGHTA and CDR2 FQGNSA. The CDR3 is 15 residues long. V gave up 2 bases and J gave up 2 bases; unmatched junction bases: 5. CDR3 in amino acids: CASSLLGQTNTEAFF. DNA of the CDR3: TGTGCCAGCAGCTTACTGGGACAGACAAACACTGAAGCTTTCTTT.

V is TRBV12-5 and J is TRBJ1-1; weak D call: TRBD1 (6 bases). CDR1 is LGHNT and CDR2 is FRNRAP in the germline V gene. The CDR3 loop spans 12 amino acids. V dropped 3 bases and J dropped 6 bases, with 8 bases sitting between them. The CDR3 protein is CASGLEGAEAFF. The CDR3 nucleotides are TGTGCTAGTGGTTTAGAGGGGGCTGAAGCTTTCTTT.

The J gene is TRBJ2-7, the V gene TRBV21-1; the table's TRBD2 call for D was not verified on the DNA. TRBV21-1 is classified as a pseudogene. CDR3 length: 12 residues. CDR3 amino acids: CASSNRSYEQYV. As DNA, the CDR3 is TGTGCCAGCAGCAATCGGTCCTACGAGCAGTACGTC.

J is TRBJ2-1 and V is TRBV5-3; no firm D call. TRBV5-3 is an ORF for which the function is uncertain. There are 10 residues in the CDR3. With 10 bases removed from V and 7 bases from J, the gap between germline ends came to 9 bases. The DNA for the CDR3 is TGTGCCGCGCTAGGTAATGAGCAGTTCTTC. Translating gives CAALGNEQFF.

CDR3 nucleotides: TGTGCCAGTACCCCTAATGGAAACACCATATATTTT. Amino acids: CASTPNGNTIYF. This chain uses TRBV19 with TRBJ1-3, with no clear D. Germline V gene sequence: CDR1 LNHDA, CDR2 SQIVND (reference sequence). CDR3 size: 12 residues. V was shortened by 7 bases and J by 3 bases, with 7 bases between the two germline ends. The full variable domain, in which reference TRBV19 and TRBJ1-3 provide the parts outside the CDR3, is DGGITQSPKYLFRKEGQNVTLSCEQNLNHDAMYWYRQDPGQGLRLIYYSQIVNDFQKGDIAEGYSVSREKKESFPLTVTSAQKNPTAFYLCASTPNGNTIYFGEGSWLTVV.

The V call is TRBV27, the J call TRBJ1-2; maybe TRBD1 (6 bases). The V gene lost 10 bases and the J gene lost 8 bases, with 20 bases spanning the gap. The CDR3 is made up of 13 amino acids. Germline CDR1 is MNHEY and CDR2 is SMNVEV (reference sequence). DNA for the CDR3: TGTGCCACCTACCTAAGGGGGGGTGAGGGCTACACCTTC. It codes for CATYLRGGEGYTF.

The chain combines TRBV21-1 with TRBJ1-2; the table calls TRBD1, which could not be checked here. TRBV21-1 is designated a pseudogene. The CDR3 consists of 14 residues. The CDR3 loop reads CASSKQGARYGYTF. The CDR3 DNA reads as TGTGCCAGCAGCAAACAGGGGGCGCGGTATGGCTACACCTTC.

V is TRBV5-5 and J is TRBJ1-1; TRBD1 matches 9 bases. The V gene end was trimmed by 0 bases and the J gene end by 3 bases; junction bases not matched to a gene: 9. CDR3 size: 17 residues. CDR1 SGHKS and CDR2 YYEKEE come from the germline V gene (reference sequence). CDR3 residues: CASSLGPDRGSYTEAFF. The CDR3 DNA is TGTGCCAGCAGCTTGGGGCCGGACAGGGGAAGTTACACTGAAGCTTTCTTT.

The rearrangement links TRBV20-1 to TRBJ1-1, with a possible D match to TRBD1 (5 bases). The CDR3 runs to 14 residues. Per germline, CDR1 DFQATT and CDR2 SNEGSKA (reference sequence). Trimming shortened V by 3 bases and J by 2 bases, and 13 bases separated the two germline ends. In nucleotides, the CDR3 is TGCAGTGCTAGTGGGGGGAGGGGAAACACTGAAGCTTTCTTT. Its translation is CSASGGRGNTEAFF.

The chain recombines TRBV25-1 with TRBJ2-1, with TRBD2 as a possible D gene (5 bases). The CDR3 runs to 18 residues. V was pared by 10 bases and J by 4 bases, with 29 bases between. CDR1 MGHDK and CDR2 SYGVNS come from the germline V gene. CDR3 residues: CATSSPRLAAVEYNEQFF. The CDR3 DNA follows: TGTGCCACCTCCTCTCCCCGTCTCGCAGCGGTTGAATACAATGAGCAGTTCTTC.

The rearrangement joins TRBV5-4 to TRBJ2-1, with a possible D match to TRBD2 (6 bases). Germline CDR1 is SGHNT and CDR2 is YYREEE (reference sequence). CDR3 length equals 18 residues. Trimming stripped 0 bases from V and 7 bases from J, with 23 bases between. The CDR3 nucleotides are TGTGCCAGCAGCTTGGTTGATCTCGGGGGAGGCGCGACGAATGAGCAGTTCTTC. Residues: CASSLVDLGGGATNEQFF.

The V gene is TRBV6-1, the J gene TRBJ2-7, with TRBD2 identical over 8 bases. The length of the CDR3 is 13 residues. Germline assignment: CDR1 MNHNS and CDR2 SASEGT. Germline trimming cut 3 bases from V and 6 bases from J; bases unmatched to any gene: 4. CDR3 residues: CASSDAGGTEQYV. In DNA, the CDR3 is TGTGCCAGCAGTGATGCGGGGGGTACCGAGCAGTACGTC.